Listed below are T cell receptor beta chains from one sample, sequenced in a study of PD-1 and CTLA-4 blockade in melanoma. TCRdb's table, derived via immunoSEQ multiplex PCR, lists solely in-frame clones and lacks some. This sample carries 23,000 or so clones, approximately 90% of them seen once, and the ten largest clones take around 7.6%. Sequenced material: CD8+ T cells from peripheral blood, taken before anti-PD-1 treatment. These receptors all come from a human donor with melanoma. CDR3s include the opening cysteine and the closing phenylalanine or tryptophan. The order of the fields is clone size, J gene, V gene, D gene, CDR3 DNA, CDR3 protein. The D gene is left open where the match is weak. Only some rows state a clone size, as once, few, many or a class for expanded clones.

>.|TRBJ2-7|TRBV4-3|TRBD2
TGCGCCAGCAGCCACCAAGCGGGGGGCCCCGGCGAGCAGTACTTC
CASSHQAGGPGEQYF
>.|TRBJ2-5|TRBV28|.
TGTGCCAGCAGTAAGGGGCGGGTGCAAGAGACCCCGCACTTC
CASSKGRVQETPHF
>.|TRBJ2-4|TRBV9|TRBD1
TGTGCCAGCAGCCCCACAGGGACAGGGGTTAATCAGTACTTC
CASSPTGTGVNQYF
>.|TRBJ2-7|TRBV19|.
TGTGCCAGTAGTATAGAACCGAGTTACGAGCAGTACTTC
CASSIEPSYEQYF
>.|TRBJ2-7|TRBV15|.
TGTGCCACCAGCACCCCGACATTCTCCTACGAGCAGTACTTC
CATSTPTFSYEQYF
>.|TRBJ2-3|TRBV2|.
TGTGCCAGCGCTGGCAAGTACACAGATACGCAGTATTTT
CASAGKYTDTQYF
>.|TRBJ2-1|TRBV4-3|TRBD2
TGCGCCAGCAGCACCCGGGACGGGGAGGGCTACAATGAGCAGTTCTTC
CASSTRDGEGYNEQFF
>.|TRBJ2-3|TRBV30|TRBD2
TGTGCCTGGAGTCTAGCGGGGGGGCCTGGAGATACGCAGTATTTT
CAWSLAGGPGDTQYF
>few|TRBJ1-1|TRBV6-1|.
TGTGCCAGCAGTGAGAACACTGAAGCTTTCTTT
CASSENTEAFF
>.|TRBJ1-2|TRBV25-1|.
TGTGCCAGCAGTGAATGGGAAACAGCTTTCTATGGCTACACCTTC
CASSEWETAFYGYTF
>.|TRBJ1-2|TRBV4-3|.
TGCGCCAGCAGCCAAGATTCCAGCGGCTACAAGGGCTACACCTTC
CASSQDSSGYKGYTF
>.|TRBJ2-1|TRBV19|.
TGTGCCAGTAGTATTGCGGCAGCTGGGGGGACTGAGCAGTTCTTC
CASSIAAAGGTEQFF
>.|TRBJ2-2|TRBV6-5|.
TGTGCCAGCAGTTACTCGCCCTGGGACGGGGAGCTGTTTTTT
CASSYSPWDGELFF
>.|TRBJ2-3|TRBV4-3|TRBD2
TGCGCCAGCAGCCAAGATTGGGGCGGACTAGCGGGGTCGCAAGATACGCAGTATTTT
CASSQDWGGLAGSQDTQYF
>.|TRBJ2-7|TRBV12-3/TRBV12-4|TRBD2
TGTGCCAGCAGCCCCGGGGGGTACGAGCAGTACTTC
CASSPGGYEQYF
>.|TRBJ1-3|TRBV18|.
TGTGCCAGCGCAGGGATCTCTGGAAACACCATATATTTT
CASAGISGNTIYF
>.|TRBJ2-5|TRBV24-1|.
TGTGCCACCAGTGATTTGCGCGCTCAAGAGACCCAGTACTTC
CATSDLRAQETQYF
>.|TRBJ1-5|TRBV19|TRBD1
TGTGCCAGTAGTACCGTGACAGGGGGTAGCAATCAGCCCCAGCATTTT
CASSTVTGGSNQPQHF
>.|TRBJ1-4|TRBV30|.
TGTGCCTGGAGTGTAATTTGGGAGGGGGATGAAAAACTGTTTTTT
CAWSVIWEGDEKLFF
>.|TRBJ1-4|TRBV2|TRBD1
TGTGCCAGCAGTGAACAAGCAGGGGGCAGTGAAAAACTGTTTTTT
CASSEQAGGSEKLFF
>.|TRBJ2-2|TRBV15|.
TGTGCCACCAGCAGGGAGAGGTCCGGGGAGCTGTTTTTT
CATSRERSGELFF
>.|TRBJ1-1|TRBV5-5|.
TGTGCCAGCAGCTTGGGGGGCATCATGAACACTGAAGCTTTCTTT
CASSLGGIMNTEAFF
>.|TRBJ2-7|TRBV6-1|.
TGTGCCAGCAGTGAATGGATATTGACTTCCCGCGGAGACGAGCAGTACTTC
CASSEWILTSRGDEQYF